These 16 T cell receptor beta chains were sequenced from one sample in a study of molecular identifiers for immune sequencing clone quantification. TCRdb reprocessed the PCR reads via MiXCR and lists one record per CDR3 protein. The repertoire holds some 680,000 distinct CDR3 sequences, with about 25% as singletons. The sequenced sample consisted of naive CD8+ T cells from blood, with Jurkat cell RNA spiked in. Subset denoted: FACS-sorted CD8+CD4-CCR7+CD45RA+ naive T cells. The receptors were sampled from a human donor in good health. Some libraries in this study had Jurkat cell RNA spiked in.

The table lists this clonotype with many counts. The J gene is TRBJ1-5, the V gene TRBV4-1; possibly TRBD1 for D (6 bases). CDR3 length: 17 amino acids. Germline V lookup: CDR1 MGHRA, CDR2 YSYEKL. V was pared by 3 bases and J by 2 bases, with 17 bases between. CDR3: CASSHEGGGFGNQPQHF. CDR3 sequence (DNA): TGCGCCAGCAGCCACGAAGGGGGGGGTTTTGGCAATCAGCCCCAGCATTTT.

The J gene is TRBJ2-2, the V gene TRBV25-1, with no clear D. V was cut by 6 bases and J by 0 bases, with 11 bases left in between. The length of the CDR3 is 15 residues. Germline V gene sequence: CDR1 MGHDK, CDR2 SYGVNS. CDR3 in amino acids: CASSRRAANTGELFF. The DNA for the CDR3 is TGTGCCAGCAGCCGAAGGGCAGCGAACACCGGGGAGCTGTTTTTT. Supplemented by reference TRBV25-1 and TRBJ2-2, the full variable domain reads EADIYQTPRYLVIGTGKKITLECSQTMGHDKMYWYQQDPGMELHLIHYSYGVNSTEKGDLSSESTVSRIRTEHFPLTLESARPSHTSQYLCASSRRAANTGELFFGEGSRLTVL.

This clonotype has ten or more counts. J is TRBJ2-7 and V is TRBV6-5; TRBD2 matches at 8 bases. The J segment lost 3 bases and the V segment lost 6 bases, leaving 7 bases of the junction unmatched. CDR1 is MNHEY and CDR2 is SVGAGI in the germline V gene. CDR3 size: 14 residues. The CDR3 reads CASSGLARDYEQYF. The CDR3 nucleotides are TGTGCCAGCAGCGGACTAGCTCGGGACTACGAGCAGTACTTC.

The sample holds many counts of this clonotype. The gene calls are TRBV30 and TRBJ1-2; D is uncertain. Trimming pared 5 bases from V and 7 bases from J, leaving 11 bases between. The CDR3 spans 11 residues. Germline V gives CDR1 GTSNPN, CDR2 SVGIG (reference sequence). For the CDR3, the DNA is TGTGCCTGGTTCGCGAGTCCTGGCTACACCTTC. This gives the protein CAWFASPGYTF.

This sequence joins TRBV20-1 and TRBJ2-7; D gene ambiguous. CDR3 length equals 11 residues. Trimming shortened V by 0 bases and J by 2 bases, and 2 bases separated the two germline ends. CDR1 is DFQATT and CDR2 is SNEGSKA in the germline V gene (reference sequence). The CDR3 bases are TGCAGTGCTAGAGATCCCTACGAGCAGTACTTC. It translates to CSARDPYEQYF.

This clonotype has ten or more counts. This chain joins TRBV11-2 and TRBJ2-3, with D possibly TRBD2 on 7 matching bases. Germline CDR1 is SGHAT and CDR2 is FQNNGV. The V end lost 3 bases, the J end lost 3 bases, and 16 bases lay between the germline ends. The CDR3 runs to 16 residues. The DNA for the CDR3 is TGTGCCAGCAGCTTCCCTGTAGGGGGGGCAACAGATACGCAGTATTTT. It yields the protein CASSFPVGGATDTQYF.

This clonotype was recorded many times. This chain joins TRBV7-2 and TRBJ1-3; D is undetermined. The CDR3 loop spans 16 amino acids. With 1 base removed from V and 0 bases from J, the gap between germline ends came to 10 bases. Germline V gene lookup returns CDR1 SGHTA and CDR2 FQGNSA. The CDR3 loop is CASSLGPGNSGNTIYF. The CDR3 DNA reads TGTGCCAGCAGCTTAGGTCCCGGTAACTCTGGAAACACCATATATTTT.

The gene calls are TRBV28 and TRBJ2-7; 12 positions agree with TRBD1. Germline V gene sequence: CDR1 MDHEN, CDR2 SYDVKM. The length of the CDR3 is 14 residues. With V trimmed by 8 bases and J by 6 bases, 8 bases remained unmatched. CDR3 loop: CASERGTGGSEQYF. CDR3 DNA: TGTGCCAGCGAACGCGGGACAGGGGGCTCCGAGCAGTACTTC.

At least ten counts were recorded for this clonotype. The rearrangement uses TRBV19 and TRBJ1-1, with no clear D. Trimming pared 2 bases from V and 0 bases from J, leaving 4 bases between. The germline V gene encodes CDR1 LNHDA and CDR2 SQIVND (reference sequence). This CDR3 is 13 amino acids long. The CDR3: CASSITMNTEAFF. The CDR3, as DNA: TGTGCCAGTAGTATAACGATGAACACTGAAGCTTTCTTT.

A note on this clonotype: Given a much more abundant clone one base away, this may be a read error. Because the CDR3 is missing its conserved closing phenylalanine or tryptophan, this is likely a read error. The chain couples TRBV5-1 to TRBJ1-4; the D is unclear. CDR3 length: 15 amino acids. Germline-derived CDR1 and CDR2 are SGHRS and YFSETQ. V was clipped by 4 bases and J by 8 bases, with 18 bases between them. CDR3 in amino acids: CASSPDGIPGEKLFY. The CDR3 DNA sequence: TGCGCCAGCAGCCCCGACGGGATCCCTGGAGAAAAACTGTTTTAT.

The chain couples TRBV6-1 to TRBJ2-7; D ambiguous. V dropped 7 bases and J dropped 2 bases, with 18 bases sitting between them. The CDR3 is made up of 15 amino acids. The V gene's germline CDR1 is MNHNS and CDR2 SASEGT. The DNA for the CDR3 is TGTGCCAGCACCTACAGCGCTAACGGAACCTACGAGCAGTACTTC. Its translation: CASTYSANGTYEQYF.

As concerns this clonotype: A read error may be the cause here, since a much bigger clone is one base away. This CDR3 fails to terminate in the conserved phenylalanine or tryptophan, so it likely reflects a read error. The rearrangement links TRBV30 to TRBJ2-7; 9 bases match TRBD2. After removal of 4 bases from V and 8 bases from J, the junction contained 12 bases not matched to a gene. CDR3 length equals 14 residues. In germline, CDR1 is GTSNPN, CDR2 SVGIG (reference sequence). The CDR3 loop reads CAWIEREAPWKQYY. The CDR3 DNA is TGTGCCTGGATAGAGCGGGAGGCCCCTTGGAAGCAGTACTAC.

This clonotype was seen at least ten times. The chain employs TRBV2 and TRBJ2-2, with TRBD1 as a possible D gene (5 bases). The CDR3 runs to 12 residues. Trimming left V 8 bases short and J 1 base short, with 5 bases between. CDR1 and CDR2 (germline): SNHLY, FYNNEI. The chain's CDR3 is CASDRNTGELFF. The CDR3, as DNA: TGTGCCAGCGACAGGAACACCGGGGAGCTGTTTTTT.

A note on this clonotype: A read error may produce the germline difference seen at one junction end. The J gene is TRBJ2-3, the V gene TRBV7-9; no clear D. The CDR3 extends over 15 amino acids. Germline lookup yields CDR1 SEHNR and CDR2 FQNEAQ (reference sequence). The DNA for the CDR3 is TGTGCCCGCAGCTTAGTCCCGCGGCCACCAGATACGCAGTATTTT. Its translation: CARSLVPRPPDTQYF.

V gene TRBV10-3 combines with J gene TRBJ2-7; D is perhaps TRBD1 or TRBD2 (5 bases each). This CDR3 contains 14 residues. V lost 2 bases and J 3 bases, leaving 11 bases between the germline ends. Germline V lookup: CDR1 ENHRY, CDR2 SYGVKD. The CDR3 nucleotides read TGTGCCATCAGTGAGAGGCAGGGAGTCTACGAGCAGTACTTC. Protein: CAISERQGVYEQYF.

This clonotype was counted a few times. V gene TRBV5-6 combines with J gene TRBJ1-1; tentatively, D is TRBD1 (5 bases). Deletions cut 0 bases from V and 7 bases from J, with 10 bases between. The CDR3 is 13 amino acids. CDR1 is SGHDT and CDR2 is YYEEEE in the germline V gene. DNA of the CDR3: TGTGCCAGCAGCTTGGAGGCAGGGAATGAAGCTTTCTTT. Amino acids: CASSLEAGNEAFF. Variable domain in full (rest from reference TRBV5-6 and TRBJ1-1): DAGVTQSPTHLIKTRGQQVTLRCSPKSGHDTVSWYQQALGQGPQFIFQYYEEEERQRGNFPDRFSGHQFPNYSSELNVNALLLGDSALYLCASSLEAGNEAFFGQGTRLTVV.